These 16 T cell receptor beta chains were all obtained from the same sample, sequenced in a study of PD-1 blockade in classical Hodgkin lymphoma. All patients relapsed after autologous stem cell transplantation, and brentuximab vedotin exposure varied. Magnetic depletion of unwanted cells isolated CD4+ T cells from thawed PBMCs. Only in-frame clones appear in the TCRdb table, and some are missing; sequencing was by immunoSEQ multiplex PCR. The data hold 9,500 to 15,000 clones, with more than 65% observed a single time. The specimen comprised CD4+ T cells from blood, sampled at baseline. The receptors here all came from a human donor with classical Hodgkin lymphoma.

The rearrangement links TRBV7-3 to TRBJ1-1; 7 bases line up with TRBD1. Germline V lookup: CDR1 SGHTA, CDR2 FQGTGA. V was pared by 2 bases and J by 1 base, with 1 base of the junction left unmatched. There are 14 residues in the CDR3. The chain's CDR3 is CASSLAGGNTEAFF. CDR3 DNA sequence: TGTGCCAGCAGCTTAGCAGGGGGGAACACTGAAGCTTTCTTT. Full variable domain (rest looked up from reference TRBV7-3 and TRBJ1-1): GAGVSQTPSNKVTEKGKYVELRCDPISGHTALYWYRQSLGQGPEFLIYFQGTGAADDSGLPNDRFFAVRPEGSVSTLKIQRTERGDSAVYLCASSLAGGNTEAFFGQGTRLTVV.

This clone showed up just a few times. V usage is TRBV7-8 and J usage is TRBJ2-7; 7 bases are shared with TRBD1. The CDR3 is made up of 15 amino acids. Germline lookup yields CDR1 SGHVS and CDR2 FQNEAQ. V shed 3 bases, J shed 5 bases, and the junction held 10 bases outside the gene matches. CDR3 DNA sequence: TGTGCCAGCAGCTTGACCTCGGGGACAGTACACGAGCAGTACTTC. It codes for CASSLTSGTVHEQYF.

The chain carries TRBV9 and TRBJ2-7; D is tentatively TRBD1 or TRBD2 (5 bases each). The CDR3 runs 13 residues. Trimming left V 1 base short and J 10 bases short, with 15 bases between. Per germline, CDR1 SGDLS and CDR2 YYNGEE. CDR3 DNA sequence: TGTGCCAGCAGCGTATCAGGGACCGGCGAACAGTACTTC. The encoded protein is CASSVSGTGEQYF. The complete variable domain, with remaining parts taken from reference TRBV9 and TRBJ2-7, reads DSGVTQTPKHLITATGQRVTLRCSPRSGDLSVYWYQQSLDQGLQFLIQYYNGEERAKGNILERFSAQQFPDLHSELNLSSLELGDSALYFCASSVSGTGEQYFGPGTRLTVT.

The chain joins TRBV2 to TRBJ2-3, with D hard to call. The CDR3 covers 16 residues. Trimming took 3 bases from V and 6 from J, leaving 19 bases between them. Looked up from germline, CDR1 is SNHLY and CDR2 is FYNNEI. CDR3 sequence reads: CASSELKTARSDTQYF. DNA of the CDR3: TGTGCCAGCAGTGAGTTGAAGACCGCTCGTTCTGATACGCAGTATTTT.

This clone has a handful of counts. The chain has TRBV28 and TRBJ1-1, with no clear D. The CDR3 runs to 16 residues. V lost 2 bases, J lost 0 bases, and 13 bases lay in between. CDR1 is MDHEN, CDR2 SYDVKM, per germline. CDR3 in amino acids: CASSLPGMVMNTEAFF. The CDR3 nucleotides read TGTGCCAGCAGTTTACCAGGTATGGTGATGAACACTGAAGCTTTCTTT.

This chain links TRBV7-2 with TRBJ2-1; 8 positions agree with TRBD2. The CDR3 runs to 15 residues. Germline assignment: CDR1 SGHTA and CDR2 FQGNSA. V lost 1 base and J lost 5; bases outside the gene matches: 4. Here the CDR3 reads CASSLGLAKNNEQFF. The CDR3 nucleotides read TGTGCCAGCAGCTTAGGACTAGCGAAAAACAATGAGCAGTTCTTC.

The chain uses TRBV4-3 and TRBJ2-4; D may match TRBD1 or TRBD2 (5 bases each). The V end was cut by 1 base, the J end by 2 bases, with 6 bases between. Germline CDR1 is LGHNA and CDR2 is YSLEER. This CDR3 spans 14 amino acids. CDR3 DNA sequence: TGCGCCAGCAGCCAAGCGGGGCCCAAAAACATTCAGTACTTC. Translated: CASSQAGPKNIQYF.

The V gene is TRBV28, the J gene TRBJ2-7, with 14 positions matching TRBD2. This CDR3 has 15 amino acids. Germline V gives CDR1 MDHEN, CDR2 SYDVKM. The trim removed 6 bases at V and 4 bases at J, leaving 5 bases unmatched. In DNA, the CDR3 is TGTGCCAGCAGCAGGACTAGCGGGGGGAAATACGAGCAGTACTTC. This sequence encodes CASSRTSGGKYEQYF. The entire variable domain, with the rest obtained from reference TRBV28 and TRBJ2-7, is as follows: DVKVTQSSRYLVKRTGEKVFLECVQDMDHENMFWYRQDPGLGLRLIYFSYDVKMKEKGDIPEGYSVSREKKERFSLILESASTNQTSMYLCASSRTSGGKYEQYFGPGTRLTVT.

The chain combines TRBV5-4 with TRBJ2-7; 8 bases match TRBD1. Germline CDR1 SGHNT, CDR2 YYREEE (reference sequence). There are 14 residues in the CDR3. V trimming: 4 bases; J trimming: 2 bases; junction bases outside the gene matches: 5. In DNA, the CDR3 is TGTGCCAGCAGCGAGACAGGGGACGCCTACGAGCAGTACTTC. Translating it yields CASSETGDAYEQYF.

The V and J genes are TRBV5-1 and TRBJ2-7, with TRBD1 matching over 12 bases. The V and J ends lost 1 base and 5 bases, in that order; junction bases with no gene match: 4. CDR1 is SGHRS, CDR2 YFSETQ, per germline. The CDR3 length is 15 residues. The CDR3 loop reads CASSLPGQGAHEQYF. Here the CDR3 DNA reads TGCGCCAGCAGCTTGCCGGGACAGGGGGCCCACGAGCAGTACTTC.

The J gene is TRBJ1-2, the V gene TRBV30, with TRBD1 identical over 10 bases. Germline values: CDR1 GTSNPN, CDR2 SVGIG (reference sequence). This CDR3 has 13 residues. Trimming at V came to 2 bases and at J to 7 bases, leaving 4 bases not matched to a gene. CDR3 protein: CAWSIDRGLGYTF. As DNA, the CDR3 is TGTGCCTGGAGTATAGACAGGGGGCTTGGCTACACCTTC.

This rearrangement joins TRBV27 to TRBJ2-3; a possible D gene is TRBD2 (5 bases). CDR3 length equals 18 residues. Trimming stripped 5 bases from V and 4 bases from J, with 25 bases between. CDR1 and CDR2 from the germline V gene are MNHEY and SMNVEV (reference sequence). CDR3 residues: CASSPPRFGTEGSDTQYF. DNA for the CDR3: TGTGCCAGCAGTCCGCCTCGATTCGGAACAGAGGGATCAGATACGCAGTATTTT.

The V gene is TRBV5-1, the J gene TRBJ2-7, with TRBD2 matching over 10 bases. The germline V gene encodes CDR1 SGHRS and CDR2 YFSETQ. V was pared by 0 bases and J by 3 bases, with 6 bases of the junction left unmatched. This CDR3 has 16 amino acids. CDR3 residues: CASSLASGGIVYEQYF. CDR3 in DNA: TGCGCCAGCAGCTTGGCTAGCGGGGGTATCGTCTACGAGCAGTACTTC.

There are a few counts of this clone. This sequence joins TRBV19 and TRBJ2-1, with D unresolved. Germline V gives CDR1 LNHDA, CDR2 SQIVND (reference sequence). The V end lost 6 bases, the J end lost 6 bases, and 18 bases lay between the germline ends. This CDR3 is built from 15 residues. CDR3 region: CASRSPHSAGNEQFF. CDR3 bases: TGTGCCAGTAGGTCACCTCATTCTGCTGGCAATGAGCAGTTCTTC.

Regarding this clone: The junction does not match germline at one end; this may be a read error. The chain links TRBV7-7 to TRBJ2-5, with D perhaps given as TRBD1 or TRBD2 (5 bases each). Germline CDR1 is SSHAT and CDR2 is FNYEAQ (reference sequence). The CDR3 sequence is 15 residues long. CDR3 loop: CASSSSMFRAGTQYF. The CDR3 DNA reads as TGTGCTAGCAGCTCCAGCATGTTCAGGGCGGGGACCCAGTACTTC.

The rearrangement uses TRBV10-1 and TRBJ2-3; 9 bases are a match to TRBD2. The V segment lost 0 bases and the J segment 0 bases; nucleotides outside the gene matches: 16. The CDR3 length is 21 residues. Germline CDR1 is WNHNN and CDR2 is SYGVQD (reference sequence). The CDR3 DNA reads TGCGCCAGCAGTGAGTCGAAGGCTAGCGGGAATTGGGCGATTAGCACAGATACGCAGTATTTT. It yields the protein CASSESKASGNWAISTDTQYF.